The present TCR beta chain was sequenced within a study of T-cell memory formation after mild COVID-19. Findings and limits, study-wide: The study detected some responding clones in pre-infection memory, suggesting cross-reactive memory joined. Whereas later expanders leaned CD4+, clones contracting day 15 to 85 showed a balanced CD4/CD8 makeup. Contracting CD4+ clones lay largely in CM and EM, with CD8+ ones residing in EMRA.

Germline V CDR1 and CDR2: SQVTM, ANQGSEA. There are 14 residues in the CDR3. V was shortened by 5 bases and J by 3 bases, with 14 bases between the two germline ends. The sample holds many counts of this clonotype. The antigen is not known. 5'RACE with constant-segment primers built TCRalpha and TCRbeta cDNA libraries with UMIs. Via MiXCR, TCRdb re-called the 5' RACE reads, giving one row per CDR3 protein. This sample has under 85,000 distinct CDR3 sequences, with about 14% found just once. Sequences were obtained from PBMCs or a T cell subset sorted from them (not recorded which). The rearrangement links TRBV29-1 to TRBJ2-1, with D tentatively TRBD1 (6 bases). The clonotype comes from an adult woman who had mild COVID-19 (a few samples of this study predate the infection). Cell type and time point are not known. CDR3 in amino acids: CSVSTGHLYNEQFF. CDR3 DNA: TGCAGCGTTTCAACGGGACACCTCTACAATGAGCAGTTCTTC.